This is a list of T cell receptor beta chains from one sample in a study of shared clonotypes between healthy human individuals. TCRdb's copy holds only in-frame clones and misses some; the assay was immunoSEQ multiplex PCR. The table shows millions of clones, with more than 80% occurring only once. What was sequenced was naive CD4+ T cells from PBMCs. The origin of the receptors is a man younger than 35 in good health. Some clones in this sample may be carry-over from other donors' samples. The CDR3 runs from the conserved cysteine through the conserved F or W. The D gene is left open where the match is weak.

v_gene: TRBV5-4; d_gene: .; CDR3aa: CASSLPGTQGTEAFF
v_gene: TRBV28; d_gene: .; CDR3aa: CASSRMFGVMNTEAFF
v_gene: TRBV2; d_gene: .; CDR3aa: CASKGLATNEKLFF
v_gene: TRBV7-9; d_gene: TRBD1; CDR3aa: CASSPRQGHMNTEAFF
v_gene: TRBV5-1; d_gene: TRBD1; CDR3aa: CASSGGQGFDEQFF
v_gene: TRBV6-5; d_gene: .; CDR3aa: CASSYSSGNNQPQHF
v_gene: TRBV6-5; d_gene: TRBD1; CDR3aa: CASSYNRGTEAFF
v_gene: TRBV4-3; d_gene: .; CDR3aa: CASSQDYPAEKLFF
v_gene: TRBV18; d_gene: .; CDR3aa: CASSPTDSNQPQHF
v_gene: TRBV7-9; d_gene: TRBD1; CDR3aa: CASSLALDRGNEKLFF
v_gene: TRBV5-8; d_gene: .; CDR3aa: CASTPGRGIYEQYF
v_gene: TRBV15; d_gene: .; CDR3aa: CATSRDGQPNTEAFF
v_gene: TRBV27; d_gene: TRBD1; CDR3aa: CASSAGTGVGYEQYF
v_gene: TRBV25-1; d_gene: .; CDR3aa: CASSENGATNEKLFF
v_gene: TRBV28; d_gene: .; CDR3aa: CASSLRRDNEQFF
v_gene: TRBV6-1; d_gene: .; CDR3aa: CASGVQGPSGEAFF
v_gene: TRBV5-1; d_gene: TRBD2; CDR3aa: CASSRGTSGRADEQYF
v_gene: TRBV19; d_gene: .; CDR3aa: CASTARSGNTIYF
v_gene: TRBV14; d_gene: .; CDR3aa: CASSQDTRWGQETQYF
v_gene: TRBV5-1; d_gene: .; CDR3aa: CASSLQGYGYTF
v_gene: TRBV7-9; d_gene: .; CDR3aa: CASSSFKKNTEAFF
v_gene: TRBV10-3; d_gene: .; CDR3aa: CAISDTNRGTEAFF
v_gene: TRBV28; d_gene: .; CDR3aa: CASRLTSGGGYTF
v_gene: TRBV4-1; d_gene: .; CDR3aa: CASSQDLAGWAETQYF
v_gene: TRBV7-9; d_gene: TRBD2; CDR3aa: CASSLEYGGREDTQYF
v_gene: TRBV6-6; d_gene: TRBD1; CDR3aa: CASRTGGMLEQYF
v_gene: TRBV4-3; d_gene: .; CDR3aa: CASSQGSSSPRRPYEQYF
v_gene: TRBV18; d_gene: .; CDR3aa: CASSPSLGPGEAFF
v_gene: TRBV2; d_gene: TRBD1; CDR3aa: CASRTGAGNTIYF
v_gene: TRBV5-1; d_gene: TRBD2; CDR3aa: CASSLWTSGAYEQYF
v_gene: TRBV4-1; d_gene: TRBD1; CDR3aa: CASSQGQGPSYEQYF
v_gene: TRBV5-1; d_gene: TRBD2; CDR3aa: CASSRTSGTNTGELFF
v_gene: TRBV5-1; d_gene: .; CDR3aa: CASSRDGNQPQHF
v_gene: TRBV5-4; d_gene: TRBD1; CDR3aa: CASSLGGTGNTEAFF
v_gene: TRBV15; d_gene: TRBD1; CDR3aa: CATSRDRVGTGTDEQYF
v_gene: TRBV6-5; d_gene: .; CDR3aa: CASSRGNEQYF
v_gene: TRBV7-9; d_gene: TRBD2; CDR3aa: CASTISPTSGARTDTQYF
v_gene: TRBV16; d_gene: .; CDR3aa: CASSPSRQGITYEQYF
v_gene: TRBV15; d_gene: .; CDR3aa: CATSRAGYSYEQYF
v_gene: TRBV9; d_gene: .; CDR3aa: CASSVLARGETQYF
v_gene: TRBV11-2; d_gene: .; CDR3aa: CASSQRRLALGETQYF
v_gene: TRBV9; d_gene: TRBD2; CDR3aa: CASSVNPGLAGTYNEQFF
v_gene: TRBV9; d_gene: .; CDR3aa: CASSVGLGRTGELFF
v_gene: TRBV28; d_gene: TRBD1; CDR3aa: CASTLTGTYEQYF
v_gene: TRBV27; d_gene: TRBD1; CDR3aa: CASSPAFPRTGQEFF
v_gene: TRBV4-2; d_gene: .; CDR3aa: CASSLEGSTDTQYF